This T cell receptor beta chain comes out of a study of T cell changes during pregnancy in multiple sclerosis. Clones were sequenced by immunoSEQ multiplex PCR, and TCRdb holds only the in-frame ones, with some missing. The sample records about 67,000 clones, over 80% being singletons. This CDR3 has 15 amino acids. Trimming took 6 bases from V and 6 from J, leaving 19 bases between them. Germline lookup yields CDR1 MDHEN and CDR2 SYDVKM. The source is a female donor in good health, enrolled as a control in a pregnancy study. This sample comprised peripheral blood, obtained in the second trimester of pregnancy. The chain combines TRBV28 with TRBJ2-3; no clear D gene. The CDR3, as DNA: TGTGCCAGCAGCCGAACCCCCGAACCACGGGATACGCAGTATTTT. This encodes CASSRTPEPRDTQYF.